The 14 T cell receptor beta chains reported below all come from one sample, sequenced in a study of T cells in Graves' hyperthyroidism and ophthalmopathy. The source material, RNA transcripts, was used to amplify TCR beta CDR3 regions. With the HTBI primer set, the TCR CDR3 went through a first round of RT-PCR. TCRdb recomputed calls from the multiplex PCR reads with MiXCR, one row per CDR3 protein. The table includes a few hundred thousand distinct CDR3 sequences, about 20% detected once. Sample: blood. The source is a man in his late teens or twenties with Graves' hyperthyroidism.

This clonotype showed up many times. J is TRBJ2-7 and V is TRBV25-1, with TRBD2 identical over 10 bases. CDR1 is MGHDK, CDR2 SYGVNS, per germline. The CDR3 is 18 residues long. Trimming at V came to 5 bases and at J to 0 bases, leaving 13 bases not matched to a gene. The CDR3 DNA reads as TGTGCCAGCAGTCCAAGCGGGAGGGCTAGAAGGAGCTCCTACGAGCAGTACTTC. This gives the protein CASSPSGRARRSSYEQYF.

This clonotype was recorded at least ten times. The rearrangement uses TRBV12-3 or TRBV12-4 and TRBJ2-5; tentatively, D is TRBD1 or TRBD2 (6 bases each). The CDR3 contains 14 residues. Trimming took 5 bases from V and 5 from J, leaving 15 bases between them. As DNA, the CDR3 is TGTGCCAGCAGTCCGGACAGTGGGAGGGAGACCCAGTACTTC. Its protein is CASSPDSGRETQYF.

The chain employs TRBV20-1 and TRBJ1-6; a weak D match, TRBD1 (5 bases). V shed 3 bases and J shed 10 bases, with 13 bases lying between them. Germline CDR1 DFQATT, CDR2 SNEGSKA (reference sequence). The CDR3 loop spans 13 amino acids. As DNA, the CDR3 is TGCAGTGCTAGTATCGGCAGGGACTCACCCCTCCACTTT. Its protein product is CSASIGRDSPLHF.

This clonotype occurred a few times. This chain's CDR3 is CASSQNRVGETQYF. Written as DNA, the CDR3 is TGTGCCAGCTCACAGAACAGGGTCGGGGAGACCCAGTACTTC. This chain links TRBV18 with TRBJ2-5; perhaps TRBD1 as D (6 bases). CDR1 is KGHSH, CDR2 LQKENI, per germline. Trimming removed 4 bases from V and 5 bases from J, with 14 bases in between. The CDR3 totals 14 residues.

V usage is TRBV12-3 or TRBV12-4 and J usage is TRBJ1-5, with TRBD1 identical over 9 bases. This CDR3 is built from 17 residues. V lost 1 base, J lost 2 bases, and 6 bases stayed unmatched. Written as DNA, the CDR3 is TGTGCCAGCAGTTTAGGTTGGACAGGGGTAGGCAATCAGCCCCAGCATTTT. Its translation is CASSLGWTGVGNQPQHF.

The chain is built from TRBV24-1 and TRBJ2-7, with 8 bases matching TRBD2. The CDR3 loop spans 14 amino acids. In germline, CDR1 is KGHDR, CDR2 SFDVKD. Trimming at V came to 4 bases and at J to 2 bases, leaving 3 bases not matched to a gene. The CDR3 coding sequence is TGTGCCACCAGTGACGGGACTAGAACCTACGAGCAGTACTTC. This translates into CATSDGTRTYEQYF.

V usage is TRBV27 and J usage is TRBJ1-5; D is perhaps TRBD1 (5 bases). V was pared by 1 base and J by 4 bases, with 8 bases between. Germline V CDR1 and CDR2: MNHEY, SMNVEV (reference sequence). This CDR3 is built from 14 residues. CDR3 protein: CASSLFGANQPQHF. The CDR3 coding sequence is TGTGCCAGCAGTTTATTTGGGGCAAATCAGCCCCAGCATTTT.

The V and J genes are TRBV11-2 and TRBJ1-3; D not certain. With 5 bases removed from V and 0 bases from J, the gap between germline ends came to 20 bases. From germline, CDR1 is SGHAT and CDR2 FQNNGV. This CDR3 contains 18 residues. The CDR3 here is CASSHLNSRTFSGNTIYF. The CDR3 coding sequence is TGTGCCAGCAGCCACTTAAACTCGCGGACCTTCTCTGGAAACACCATATATTTT.

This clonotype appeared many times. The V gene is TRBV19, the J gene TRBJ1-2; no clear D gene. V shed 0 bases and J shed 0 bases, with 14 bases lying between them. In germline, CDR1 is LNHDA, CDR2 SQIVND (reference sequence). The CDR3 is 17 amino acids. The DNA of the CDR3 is TGTGCCAGTAGTATAGACGACCCCTGGACGGCTAACTATGGCTACACCTTC. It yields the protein CASSIDDPWTANYGYTF.

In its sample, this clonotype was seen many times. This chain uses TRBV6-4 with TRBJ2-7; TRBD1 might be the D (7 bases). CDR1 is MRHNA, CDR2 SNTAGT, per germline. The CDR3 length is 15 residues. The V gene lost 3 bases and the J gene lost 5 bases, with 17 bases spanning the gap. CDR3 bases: TGTGCCAGCAGTGAGAATCGCGGGGACAGAGACGAGCAGTACTTC. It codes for CASSENRGDRDEQYF.

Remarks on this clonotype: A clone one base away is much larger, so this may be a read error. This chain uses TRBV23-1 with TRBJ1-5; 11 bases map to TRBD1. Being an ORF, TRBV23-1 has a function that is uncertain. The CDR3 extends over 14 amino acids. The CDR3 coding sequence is TGCGCCATCAGTACAGGGACAGGGGGTCAGCCCCAGCATTTT. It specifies CAISTGTGGQPQHF.

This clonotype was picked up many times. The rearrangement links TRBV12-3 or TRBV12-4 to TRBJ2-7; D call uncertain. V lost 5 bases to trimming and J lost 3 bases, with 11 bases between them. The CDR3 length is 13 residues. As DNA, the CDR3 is TGTGCCAGCAGTCCGAATGGATTCTACGAGCAGTACTTC. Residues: CASSPNGFYEQYF.

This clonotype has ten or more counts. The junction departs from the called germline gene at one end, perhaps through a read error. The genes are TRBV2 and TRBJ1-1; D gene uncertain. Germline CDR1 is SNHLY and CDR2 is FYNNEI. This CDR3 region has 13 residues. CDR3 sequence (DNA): TGTGCCAGCAGTGAGAGGATGAACACCGAAGCTTTCTTT. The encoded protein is CASSERMNTEAFF.

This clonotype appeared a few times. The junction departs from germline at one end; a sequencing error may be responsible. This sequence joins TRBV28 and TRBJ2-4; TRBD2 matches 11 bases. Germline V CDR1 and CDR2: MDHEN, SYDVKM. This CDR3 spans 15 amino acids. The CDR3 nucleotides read TGTGCCAGCAGCGTAGCGGGGGGGCAAATGATCATTAAGTACTTC. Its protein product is CASSVAGGQMIIKYF.